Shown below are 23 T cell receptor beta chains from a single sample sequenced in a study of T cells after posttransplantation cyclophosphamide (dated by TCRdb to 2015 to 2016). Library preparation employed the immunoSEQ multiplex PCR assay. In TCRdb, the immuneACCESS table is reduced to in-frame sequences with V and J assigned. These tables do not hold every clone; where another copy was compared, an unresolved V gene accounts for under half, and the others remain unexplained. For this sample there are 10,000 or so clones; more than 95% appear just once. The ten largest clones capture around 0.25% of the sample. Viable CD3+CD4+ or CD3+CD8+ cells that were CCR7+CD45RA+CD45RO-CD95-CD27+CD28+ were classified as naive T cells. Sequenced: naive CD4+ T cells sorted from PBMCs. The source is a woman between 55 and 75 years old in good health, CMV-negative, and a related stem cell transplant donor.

In DNA form, the CDR3 reads TGTGCCACCAGCAGAGCTAGCGGGAGTGGCAATGAGCAGTTCTTC. It codes for CATSRASGSGNEQFF. V and J are TRBV15 and TRBJ2-1; 10 nucleotides line up with TRBD2. The junction had 3 bases not matched to a gene; V was cut back by 1 base and J by 6 bases. The CDR3 sequence is 15 residues long. Germline V gene sequence: CDR1 LNHNV, CDR2 YYDKDF (reference sequence).

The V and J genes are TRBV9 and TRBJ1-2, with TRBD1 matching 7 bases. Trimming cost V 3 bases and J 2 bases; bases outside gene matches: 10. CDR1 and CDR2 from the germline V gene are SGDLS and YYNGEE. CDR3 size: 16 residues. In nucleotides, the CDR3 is TGTGCCAGCAGCGCCCAAGGACAGGCTTCCAACTATGGCTACACCTTC. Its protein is CASSAQGQASNYGYTF.

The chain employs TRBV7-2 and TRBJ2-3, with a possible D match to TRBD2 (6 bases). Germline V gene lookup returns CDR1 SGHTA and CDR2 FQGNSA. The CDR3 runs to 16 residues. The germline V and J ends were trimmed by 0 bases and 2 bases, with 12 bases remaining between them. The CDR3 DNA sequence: TGTGCCAGCAGCTTAGCCAGCGGGTTCTCCACAGATACGCAGTATTTT. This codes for CASSLASGFSTDTQYF.

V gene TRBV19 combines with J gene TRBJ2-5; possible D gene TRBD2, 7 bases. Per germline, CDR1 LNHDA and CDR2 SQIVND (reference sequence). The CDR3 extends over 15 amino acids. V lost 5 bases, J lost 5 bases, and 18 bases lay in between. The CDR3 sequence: CASSFRRGLGETQYF. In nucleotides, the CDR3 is TGTGCCAGTAGTTTCCGGCGGGGGCTCGGGGAGACCCAGTACTTC.

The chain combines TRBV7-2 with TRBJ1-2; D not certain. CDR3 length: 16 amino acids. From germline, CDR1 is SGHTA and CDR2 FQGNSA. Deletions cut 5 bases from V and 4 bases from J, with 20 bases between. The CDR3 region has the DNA TGTGCCAGCAGCCCAAGTGGTACGGGTTTGGGCTATGGCTACACCTTC. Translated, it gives CASSPSGTGLGYGYTF.

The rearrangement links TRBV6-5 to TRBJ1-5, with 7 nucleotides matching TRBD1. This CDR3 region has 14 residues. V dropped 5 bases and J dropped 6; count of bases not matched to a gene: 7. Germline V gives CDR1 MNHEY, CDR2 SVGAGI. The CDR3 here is CASSLGTEAQPQHF. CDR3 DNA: TGTGCCAGCAGTCTAGGGACAGAGGCTCAGCCCCAGCATTTT.

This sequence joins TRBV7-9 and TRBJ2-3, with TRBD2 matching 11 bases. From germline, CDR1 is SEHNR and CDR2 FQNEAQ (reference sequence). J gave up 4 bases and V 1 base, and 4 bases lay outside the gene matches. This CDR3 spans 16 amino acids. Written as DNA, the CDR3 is TGTGCCAGCAGCTTAGACCTAGCGGGGGGCCCAGATACGCAGTATTTT. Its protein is CASSLDLAGGPDTQYF.

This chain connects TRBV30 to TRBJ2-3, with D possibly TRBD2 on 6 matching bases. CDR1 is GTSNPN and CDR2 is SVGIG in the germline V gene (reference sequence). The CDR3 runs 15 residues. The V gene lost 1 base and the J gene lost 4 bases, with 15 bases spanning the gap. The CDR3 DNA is TGTGCCTGGAGTGACTTAGGGCGGGAAGCAGATACGCAGTATTTT. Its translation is CAWSDLGREADTQYF.

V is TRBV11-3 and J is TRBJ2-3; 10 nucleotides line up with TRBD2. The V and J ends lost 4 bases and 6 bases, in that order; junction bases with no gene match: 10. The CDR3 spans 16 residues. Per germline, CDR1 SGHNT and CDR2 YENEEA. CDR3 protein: CASSSAAGGPSDTQYF. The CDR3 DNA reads TGTGCCAGCAGCTCTGCAGCGGGAGGGCCATCGGATACGCAGTATTTT.

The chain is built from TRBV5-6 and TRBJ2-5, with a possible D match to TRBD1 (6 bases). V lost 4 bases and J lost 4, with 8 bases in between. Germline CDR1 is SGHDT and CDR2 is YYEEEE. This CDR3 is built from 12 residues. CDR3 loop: CASSRDTETQYF. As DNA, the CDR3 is TGTGCCAGCAGCCGGGACACAGAGACCCAGTACTTC.

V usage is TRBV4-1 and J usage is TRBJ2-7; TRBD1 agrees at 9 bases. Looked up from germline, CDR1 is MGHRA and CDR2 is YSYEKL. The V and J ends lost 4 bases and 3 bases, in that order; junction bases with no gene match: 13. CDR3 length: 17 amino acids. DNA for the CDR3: TGCGCCAGCAGCCTTGTCCCAGGGGACAGGGCCCTCTACGAGCAGTACGTC. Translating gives CASSLVPGDRALYEQYV.

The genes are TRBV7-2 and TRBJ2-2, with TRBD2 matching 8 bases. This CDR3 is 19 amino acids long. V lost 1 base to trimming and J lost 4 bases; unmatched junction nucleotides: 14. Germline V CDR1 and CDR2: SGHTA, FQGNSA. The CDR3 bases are TGTGCCAGCAGCTTAGGGGGATTGGGGACTAGAATAGGCACCGGGGAGCTGTTTTTT. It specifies CASSLGGLGTRIGTGELFF.

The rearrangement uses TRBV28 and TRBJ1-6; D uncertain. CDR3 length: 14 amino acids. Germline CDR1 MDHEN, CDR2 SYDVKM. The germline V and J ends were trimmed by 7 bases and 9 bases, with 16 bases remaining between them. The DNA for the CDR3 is TGTGCCAGCAACCGAGAGTGGGCTCCTTCACCCCTCCACTTT. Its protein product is CASNREWAPSPLHF.

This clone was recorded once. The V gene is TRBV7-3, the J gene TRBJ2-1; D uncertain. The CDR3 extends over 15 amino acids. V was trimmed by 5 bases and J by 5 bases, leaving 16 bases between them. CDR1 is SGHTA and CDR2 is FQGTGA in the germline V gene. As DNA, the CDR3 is TGTGCCAGCAGCCCCCGACGTGCGGCACACAATGAGCAGTTCTTC. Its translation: CASSPRRAAHNEQFF.

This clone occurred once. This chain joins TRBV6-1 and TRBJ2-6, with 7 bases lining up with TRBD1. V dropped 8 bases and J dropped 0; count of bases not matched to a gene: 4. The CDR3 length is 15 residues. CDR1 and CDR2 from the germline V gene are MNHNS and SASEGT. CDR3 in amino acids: CASAGTASGANVLTF. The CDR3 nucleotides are TGTGCCAGCGCAGGGACAGCCTCTGGGGCCAACGTCCTGACTTTC.

The CDR3 reads CASSPVAGSTDTQYF. The CDR3 nucleotides are TGTGCCAGTAGTCCCGTAGCGGGATCAACAGATACGCAGTATTTT. The chain is built from TRBV19 and TRBJ2-3; 8 bases fit TRBD2. This CDR3 is built from 15 residues. V trimming: 5 bases; J trimming: 3 bases; junction bases outside the gene matches: 7. CDR1 and CDR2 (germline): LNHDA, SQIVND (reference sequence).

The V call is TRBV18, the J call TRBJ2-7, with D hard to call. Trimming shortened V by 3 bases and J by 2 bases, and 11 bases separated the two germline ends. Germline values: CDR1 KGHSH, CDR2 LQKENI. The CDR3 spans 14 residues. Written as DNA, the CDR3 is TGTGCCAGCTCACCTGGAGCAGTCGCCTACGAGCAGTACGTC. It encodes CASSPGAVAYEQYV.

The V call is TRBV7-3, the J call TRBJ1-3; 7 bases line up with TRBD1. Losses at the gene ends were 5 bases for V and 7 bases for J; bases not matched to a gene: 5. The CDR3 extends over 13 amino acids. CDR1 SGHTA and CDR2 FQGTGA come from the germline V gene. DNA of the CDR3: TGTGCCAGCAGCCGCAACAGGGGTAACACCATATATTTT. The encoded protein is CASSRNRGNTIYF. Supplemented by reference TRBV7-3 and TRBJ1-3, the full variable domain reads GAGVSQTPSNKVTEKGKYVELRCDPISGHTALYWYRQSLGQGPEFLIYFQGTGAADDSGLPNDRFFAVRPEGSVSTLKIQRTERGDSAVYLCASSRNRGNTIYFGEGSWLTVV.

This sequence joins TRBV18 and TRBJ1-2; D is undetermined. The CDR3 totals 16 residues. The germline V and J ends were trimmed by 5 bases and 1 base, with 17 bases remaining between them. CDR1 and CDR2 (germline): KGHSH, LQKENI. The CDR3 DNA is TGTGCCAGCTCAGCACTGAGGGAGAACCTTAACTATGGCTACACCTTC. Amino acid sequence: CASSALRENLNYGYTF.

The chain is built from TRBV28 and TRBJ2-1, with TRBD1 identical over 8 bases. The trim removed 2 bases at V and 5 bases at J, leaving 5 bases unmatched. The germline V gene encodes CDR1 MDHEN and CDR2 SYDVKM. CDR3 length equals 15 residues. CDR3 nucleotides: TGTGCCAGCAGTTTAATGTGGGGACAGGACAATGAGCAGTTCTTC. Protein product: CASSLMWGQDNEQFF.

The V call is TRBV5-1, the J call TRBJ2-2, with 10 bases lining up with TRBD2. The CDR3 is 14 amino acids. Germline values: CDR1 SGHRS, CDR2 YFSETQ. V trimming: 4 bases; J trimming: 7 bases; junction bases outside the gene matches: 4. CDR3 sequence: CASSQAGGVGELFF. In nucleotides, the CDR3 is TGCGCCAGCAGCCAAGCGGGAGGGGTCGGGGAGCTGTTTTTT.

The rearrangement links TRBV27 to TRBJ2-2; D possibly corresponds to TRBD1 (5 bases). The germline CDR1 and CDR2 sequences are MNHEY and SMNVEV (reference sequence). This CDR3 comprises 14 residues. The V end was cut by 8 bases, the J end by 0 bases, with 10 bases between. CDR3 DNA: TGTGCCAGCTCAGGGCCCTCGAACACCGGGGAGCTGTTTTTT. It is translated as CASSGPSNTGELFF.

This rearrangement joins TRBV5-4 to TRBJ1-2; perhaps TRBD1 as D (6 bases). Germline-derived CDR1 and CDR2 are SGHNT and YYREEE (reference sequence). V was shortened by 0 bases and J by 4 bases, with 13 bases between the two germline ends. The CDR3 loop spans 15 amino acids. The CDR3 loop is CASSLVGASTYGYTF. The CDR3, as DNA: TGTGCCAGCAGCTTGGTGGGGGCGTCTACCTATGGCTACACCTTC.